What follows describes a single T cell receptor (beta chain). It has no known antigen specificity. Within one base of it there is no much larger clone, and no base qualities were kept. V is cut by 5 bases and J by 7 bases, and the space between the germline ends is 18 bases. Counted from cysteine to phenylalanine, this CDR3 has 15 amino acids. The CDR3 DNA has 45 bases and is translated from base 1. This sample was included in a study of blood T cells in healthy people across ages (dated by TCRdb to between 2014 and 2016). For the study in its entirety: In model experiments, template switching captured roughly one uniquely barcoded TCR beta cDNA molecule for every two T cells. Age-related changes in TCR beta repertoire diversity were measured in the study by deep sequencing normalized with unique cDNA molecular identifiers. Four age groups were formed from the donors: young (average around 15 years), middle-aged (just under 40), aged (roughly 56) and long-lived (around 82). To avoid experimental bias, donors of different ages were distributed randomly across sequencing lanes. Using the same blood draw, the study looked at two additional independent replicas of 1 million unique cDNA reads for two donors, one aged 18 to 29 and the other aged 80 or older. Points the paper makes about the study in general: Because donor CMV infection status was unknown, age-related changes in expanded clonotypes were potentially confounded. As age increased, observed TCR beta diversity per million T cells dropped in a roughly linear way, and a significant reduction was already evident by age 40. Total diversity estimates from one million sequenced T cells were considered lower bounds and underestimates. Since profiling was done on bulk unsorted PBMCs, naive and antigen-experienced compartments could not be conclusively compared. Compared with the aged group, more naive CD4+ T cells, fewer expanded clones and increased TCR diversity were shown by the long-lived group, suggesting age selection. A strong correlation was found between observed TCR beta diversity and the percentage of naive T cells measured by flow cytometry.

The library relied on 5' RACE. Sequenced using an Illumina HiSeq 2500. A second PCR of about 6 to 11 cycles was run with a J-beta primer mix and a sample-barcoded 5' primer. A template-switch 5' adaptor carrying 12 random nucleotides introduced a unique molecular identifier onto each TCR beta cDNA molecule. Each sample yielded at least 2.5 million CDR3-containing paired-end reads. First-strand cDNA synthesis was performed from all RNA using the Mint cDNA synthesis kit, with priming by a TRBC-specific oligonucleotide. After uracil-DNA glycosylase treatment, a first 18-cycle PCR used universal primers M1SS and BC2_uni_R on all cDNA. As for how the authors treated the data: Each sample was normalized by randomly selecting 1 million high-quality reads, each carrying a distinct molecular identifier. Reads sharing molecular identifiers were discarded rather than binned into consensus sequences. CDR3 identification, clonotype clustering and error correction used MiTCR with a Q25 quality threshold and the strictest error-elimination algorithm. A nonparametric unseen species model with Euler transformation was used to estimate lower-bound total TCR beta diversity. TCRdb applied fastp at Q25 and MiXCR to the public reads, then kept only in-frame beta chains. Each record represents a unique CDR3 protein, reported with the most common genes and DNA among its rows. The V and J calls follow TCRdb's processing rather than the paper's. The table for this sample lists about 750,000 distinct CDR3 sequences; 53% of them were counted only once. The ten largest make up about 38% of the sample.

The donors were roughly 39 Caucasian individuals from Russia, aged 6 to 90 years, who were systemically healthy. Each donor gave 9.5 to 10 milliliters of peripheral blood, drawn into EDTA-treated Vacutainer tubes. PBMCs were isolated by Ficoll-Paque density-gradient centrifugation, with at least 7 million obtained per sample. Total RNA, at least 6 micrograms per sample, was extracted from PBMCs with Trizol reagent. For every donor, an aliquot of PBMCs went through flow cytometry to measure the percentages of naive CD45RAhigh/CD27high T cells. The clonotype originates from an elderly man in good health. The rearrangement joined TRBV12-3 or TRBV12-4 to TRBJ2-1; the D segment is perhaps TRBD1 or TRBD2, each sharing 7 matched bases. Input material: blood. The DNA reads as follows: TGTGCCAGCAGTAATAGACAGGGAGGGACTAATGAGCAGTTCTTC. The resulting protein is CASSNRQGGTNEQFF.